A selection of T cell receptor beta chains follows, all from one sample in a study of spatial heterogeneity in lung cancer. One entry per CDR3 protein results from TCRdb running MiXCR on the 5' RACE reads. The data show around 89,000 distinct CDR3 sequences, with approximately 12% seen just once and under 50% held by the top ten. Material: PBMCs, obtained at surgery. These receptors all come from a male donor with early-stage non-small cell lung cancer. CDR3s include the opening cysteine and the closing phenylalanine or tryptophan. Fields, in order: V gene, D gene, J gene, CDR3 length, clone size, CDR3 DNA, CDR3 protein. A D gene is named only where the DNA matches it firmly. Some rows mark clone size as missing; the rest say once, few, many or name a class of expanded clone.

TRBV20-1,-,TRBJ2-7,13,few,TGCAGTGCCAATGCCGACAGAGACTACGAGCAGTACTTC,CSANADRDYEQYF
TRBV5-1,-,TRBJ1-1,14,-,TGCGCCAGCAGCTTCGACAGTACGGACACTGAAGCTTTCTTT,CASSFDSTDTEAFF
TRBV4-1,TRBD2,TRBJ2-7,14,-,TGCGCCAGCAGCCAAAGGGGCGGGAGTTACGAGCAGTACTTC,CASSQRGGSYEQYF
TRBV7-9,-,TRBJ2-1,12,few,TGTGCCAGCAGCCGGGACCTCTATGAGCAGTTCTTC,CASSRDLYEQFF
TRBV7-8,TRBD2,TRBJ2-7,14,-,TGTGCCAGCAGCGTTAGCGGGGGGGCCTACGAGCAGTACTTC,CASSVSGGAYEQYF
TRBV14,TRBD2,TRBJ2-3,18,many,TGTGCCAGCAGCCAAGAAAGTTGGCTAGCGGGAGTTACAGATACGCAGTATTTT,CASSQESWLAGVTDTQYF
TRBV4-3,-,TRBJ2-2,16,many,TGCGCCAGCAGCCAAGCTCCAGGGACGAACACCGGGGAGCTGTTTTTT,CASSQAPGTNTGELFF
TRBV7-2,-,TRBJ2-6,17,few,TGTGCCAGCACCCCCCAGATGTTAGAGTCTGGGGCCAACGTCCTGACTTTC,CASTPQMLESGANVLTF
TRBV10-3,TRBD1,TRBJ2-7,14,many,TGTGCCATCAACGCAGGGGGTCAAGTGAACGAGCAGTACTTC,CAINAGGQVNEQYF
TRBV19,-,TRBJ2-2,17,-,TGTGCCAGTAGTATAGGTAGGGGGTTCGCGAACACCGGGGAGCTGTTTTTT,CASSIGRGFANTGELFF
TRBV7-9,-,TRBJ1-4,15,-,TGTGCCAGCAGTTACCAGGGATGGGAAGATGAAAAACTGTTTTTT,CASSYQGWEDEKLFF
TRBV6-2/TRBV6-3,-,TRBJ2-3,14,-,TGTGCCAGCAGCTCCTCCGTGGGCACAGATACGCAGTATTTT,CASSSSVGTDTQYF